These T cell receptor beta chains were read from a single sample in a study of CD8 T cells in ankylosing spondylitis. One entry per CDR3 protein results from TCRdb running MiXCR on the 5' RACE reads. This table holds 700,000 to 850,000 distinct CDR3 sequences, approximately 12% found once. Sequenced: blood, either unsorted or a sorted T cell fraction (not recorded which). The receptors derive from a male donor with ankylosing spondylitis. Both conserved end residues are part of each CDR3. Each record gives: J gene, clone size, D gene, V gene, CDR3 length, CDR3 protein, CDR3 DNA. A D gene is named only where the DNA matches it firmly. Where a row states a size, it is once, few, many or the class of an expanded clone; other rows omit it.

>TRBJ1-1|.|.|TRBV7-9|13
CASSLRGAVEAFF
TGTGCCAGCAGCTTACGGGGGGCGGTTGAAGCTTTCTTT
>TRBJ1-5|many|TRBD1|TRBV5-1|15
CASRTGTEPYQPQHF
TGCGCCAGCAGAACCGGGACAGAACCCTATCAGCCCCAGCATTTT
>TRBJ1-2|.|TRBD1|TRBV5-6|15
CASSTAGQGFMGYTF
TGTGCCAGCAGCACCGCGGGACAGGGCTTTATGGGCTACACCTTC
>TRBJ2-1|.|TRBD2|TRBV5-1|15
CASSLGLAAPVEQFF
TGCGCCAGCAGCTTGGGACTAGCGGCGCCGGTGGAGCAGTTCTTC
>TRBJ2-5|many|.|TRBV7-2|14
CASSLGHYQETQYF
TGTGCCAGCAGCTTAGGTCACTACCAAGAGACCCAGTACTTC
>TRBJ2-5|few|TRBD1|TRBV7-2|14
CASSPRQGEETQYF
TGTGCCAGCAGCCCGAGACAGGGGGAGGAGACCCAGTACTTC
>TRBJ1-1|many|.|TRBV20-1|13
CSARGGAGTEAFF
TGCAGTGCTAGAGGGGGGGCGGGTACTGAAGCTTTCTTT
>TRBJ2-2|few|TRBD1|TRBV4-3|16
CASSQLQGANTGELFF
TGCGCCAGCAGCCAACTACAGGGGGCGAACACCGGGGAGCTGTTTTTT
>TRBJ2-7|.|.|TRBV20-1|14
CSASQDGDSYEQYF
TGCAGTGCCAGCCAGGACGGAGACTCCTACGAGCAGTACTTC
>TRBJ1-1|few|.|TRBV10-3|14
CAISESREGTEAFF
TGTGCCATCAGTGAGTCAAGGGAAGGAACTGAAGCTTTCTTT
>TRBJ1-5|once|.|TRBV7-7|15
CASSLQITSNQPQHF
TGTGCTAGCAGCTTACAGATAACCAGCAATCAGCCCCAGCATTTT
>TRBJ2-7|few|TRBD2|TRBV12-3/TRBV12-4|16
CASSLRTSAFSYEQYF
TGTGCCAGCAGTTTAAGGACTAGCGCTTTCTCCTACGAGCAGTACTTC
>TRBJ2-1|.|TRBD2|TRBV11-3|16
CASSLGFAGGPSEQFF
TGTGCCAGCAGCTTAGGGTTCGCGGGGGGGCCGAGTGAGCAGTTCTTC
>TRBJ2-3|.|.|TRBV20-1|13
CSARRRVADTQYF
TGCAGTGCTAGAAGAAGGGTGGCAGATACGCAGTATTTT
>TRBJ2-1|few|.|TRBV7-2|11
CASSLMYEQFF
TGTGCCAGCAGCTTGATGTACGAGCAGTTCTTC
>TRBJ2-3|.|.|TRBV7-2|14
CASSSRAHGVTQYF
TGTGCCAGCAGCTCCCGGGCCCACGGGGTGACGCAGTATTTT
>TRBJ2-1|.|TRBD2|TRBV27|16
CASRETSGIVWNEQFF
TGTGCCAGCAGGGAGACTAGCGGCATAGTATGGAATGAGCAGTTCTTC
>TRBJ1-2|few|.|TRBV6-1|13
CASSPTWDYGYTF
TGTGCCAGCAGCCCGACTTGGGACTATGGCTACACCTTC
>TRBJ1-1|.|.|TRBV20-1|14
CSARGTIPDTEAFF
TGCAGTGCACGAGGGACGATTCCGGACACTGAAGCTTTCTTT
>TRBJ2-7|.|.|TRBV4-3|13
CASSQDRRMEQYF
TGCGCCAGCAGCCAAGATCGAAGGATGGAGCAGTACTTC
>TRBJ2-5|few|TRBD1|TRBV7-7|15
CASSFTGTEQETQYF
TGTGCTAGCAGCTTTACCGGGACAGAACAAGAGACCCAGTACTTC
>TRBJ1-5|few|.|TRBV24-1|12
CATGGGNQPQHF
TGTGCCACCGGGGGGGGCAATCAGCCCCAGCATTTT
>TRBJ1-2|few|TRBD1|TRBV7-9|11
CASSPGQHPTF
TGTGCCAGCAGCCCGGGACAGCATCCCACCTTC
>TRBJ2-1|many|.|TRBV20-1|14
CSARDRRGSDEQFF
TGCAGTGCTAGAGATCGGCGAGGGAGCGATGAGCAGTTCTTC
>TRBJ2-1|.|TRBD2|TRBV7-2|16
CASSQLAGNPYNEQFF
TGTGCCAGCAGCCAATTAGCGGGAAACCCCTACAATGAGCAGTTCTTC
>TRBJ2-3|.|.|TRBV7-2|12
CASSLSGVTQYF
TGTGCCAGCAGCTTATCAGGGGTTACGCAGTATTTT
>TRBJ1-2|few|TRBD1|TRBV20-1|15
CSARVPGQGDYGYTF
TGCAGTGCTAGGGTCCCGGGACAGGGGGACTATGGCTACACCTTC
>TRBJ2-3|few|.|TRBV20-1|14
CSAIGTPSTDTQYF
TGCAGTGCAATCGGGACACCCTCCACAGATACGCAGTATTTT
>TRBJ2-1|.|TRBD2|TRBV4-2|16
CASSQVAGLAGVWQFF
TGTGCCAGCAGCCAAGTGGCGGGACTAGCGGGAGTATGGCAGTTCTTC
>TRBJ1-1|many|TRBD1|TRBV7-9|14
CASRTTGAATEAFF
TGTGCCAGCAGAACTACAGGGGCCGCCACTGAAGCTTTCTTT
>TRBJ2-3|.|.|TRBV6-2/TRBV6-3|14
CASSNAPSPDTQYF
TGTGCCAGCAGTAACGCTCCTAGCCCAGATACGCAGTATTTT
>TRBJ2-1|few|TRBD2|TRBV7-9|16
CASSRRLSGTYNEQFF
TGTGCCAGCAGCCGACGACTAAGCGGGACCTACAATGAGCAGTTCTTC
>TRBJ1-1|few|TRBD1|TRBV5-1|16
CASSLGDRGLGTEAFF
TGCGCCAGCAGCTTGGGGGACAGGGGGCTGGGCACTGAAGCTTTCTTT
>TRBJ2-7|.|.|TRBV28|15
CASGLGPRLAYEQYF
TGTGCCAGCGGCTTGGGGCCCCGTTTAGCCTACGAGCAGTACTTC
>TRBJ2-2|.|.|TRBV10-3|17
CAISPPMTESNTGELFF
TGTGCCATCAGTCCCCCAATGACGGAATCGAACACCGGGGAGCTGTTTTTT
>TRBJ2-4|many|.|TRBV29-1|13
CSVGLLAKNIQYF
TGCAGCGTTGGTCTCCTAGCCAAAAACATTCAGTACTTC
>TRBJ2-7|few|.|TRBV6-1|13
CASSEWGNYEQYF
TGTGCCAGCAGTGAATGGGGGAACTACGAGCAGTACTTC
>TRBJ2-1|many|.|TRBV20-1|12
CSASRQYNEQFF
TGCAGTGCTAGTAGGCAGTACAATGAGCAGTTCTTC
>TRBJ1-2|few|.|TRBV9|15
CASSVTEGYDYGYTF
TGTGCCAGCAGCGTAACAGAGGGCTATGACTATGGCTACACCTTC
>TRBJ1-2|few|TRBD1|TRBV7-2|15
CASSDRQGYSYGYTF
TGTGCCAGCAGCGACCGACAGGGCTACAGCTATGGCTACACCTTC
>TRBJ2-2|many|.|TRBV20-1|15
CSASAGLANTGELFF
TGCAGTGCTAGTGCAGGCCTCGCGAACACCGGGGAGCTGTTTTTT
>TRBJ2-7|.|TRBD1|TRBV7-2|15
CASSPRTGGGYEQYF
TGTGCCAGCAGCCCACGGACAGGGGGCGGGTACGAGCAGTACTTC
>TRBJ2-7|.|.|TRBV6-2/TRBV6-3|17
CASSYSLRTGSPYDQYF
TGTGCCAGCAGTTACTCCCTCCGGACGGGATCTCCCTACGACCAGTACTTC
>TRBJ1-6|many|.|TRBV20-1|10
CSARDSPLHF
TGCAGTGCTAGAGATTCACCCCTCCACTTT
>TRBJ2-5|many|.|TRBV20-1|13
CSTARREQETQYF
TGCAGTACCGCGCGGAGGGAACAAGAGACCCAGTACTTC
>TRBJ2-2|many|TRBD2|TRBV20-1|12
CSARDYPGELFF
TGCAGTGCGCGGGACTACCCCGGGGAGCTGTTTTTT
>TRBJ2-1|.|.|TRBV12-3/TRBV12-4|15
CASSLAPSRGDEQFF
TGTGCCAGCAGTTTAGCTCCGTCCAGGGGCGATGAGCAGTTCTTC
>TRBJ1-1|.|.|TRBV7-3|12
CASSQTGAQAFF
TGTGCCAGCAGTCAAACGGGGGCCCAAGCTTTCTTT
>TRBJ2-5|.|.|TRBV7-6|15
CASSLVSWAAETQYF
TGTGCCAGCAGCTTAGTGAGCTGGGCGGCAGAGACCCAGTACTTC
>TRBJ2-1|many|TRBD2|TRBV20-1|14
CSASKSRPGLEVFF
TGCAGTGCTAGTAAAAGCCGGCCGGGACTAGAGGTTTTCTTC
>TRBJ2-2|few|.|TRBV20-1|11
CSAKSTGELFF
TGCAGTGCTAAGAGTACCGGGGAGCTGTTTTTT
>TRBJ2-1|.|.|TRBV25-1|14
CASSDRGPYNEQFF
TGTGCCAGCAGTGACAGGGGTCCCTACAATGAGCAGTTCTTC
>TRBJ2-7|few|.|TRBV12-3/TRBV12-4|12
CASSFIHGSLYF
TGTGCCAGCAGTTTTATTCATGGGTCTCTGTACTTC
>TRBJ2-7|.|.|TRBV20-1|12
CSARDIRAEQYF
TGCAGTGCTAGAGATATAAGGGCCGAGCAGTACTTC
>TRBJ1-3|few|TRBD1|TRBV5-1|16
CASSSGQGLSRNTIYF
TGCGCCAGCAGCTCGGGACAGGGGCTCTCAAGAAACACCATATATTTT